This T cell receptor (beta chain) was recovered during a study of shared clonotypes between healthy human individuals. Of note for this clone: Its antigen remains unknown.

Broader study findings: Sequencing depth was expected to affect clonotype sharing among donors.

Profiled with immunoSEQ multiplex PCR; TCRdb holds only in-frame clones, not every one. The profile covers fewer than 700,000 clones, with about 95% appearing a single time and around 0.11% taken by the ten largest. Naive CD8 cells lacked CD45RO and underwent positive selection for CCR7, leaving out terminally differentiated effector memory CD45RA+ cells. V trimming: 2 bases; J trimming: 5 bases; junction bases outside the gene matches: 7. The CDR3 length is 15 residues. Germline lookup yields CDR1 SGHAT and CDR2 FQNNGV. Sequenced: naive CD8+ T cells sorted from blood. This TCR came from a woman aged 25-40 years in good health. J is TRBJ2-7 and V is TRBV11-2, with 9 bases identical to TRBD2. The CDR3 nucleotides are TGTGCCAGCAGCTTATTTGCGGGAGGGCCTGACGAGCAGTACTTC. It specifies CASSLFAGGPDEQYF.